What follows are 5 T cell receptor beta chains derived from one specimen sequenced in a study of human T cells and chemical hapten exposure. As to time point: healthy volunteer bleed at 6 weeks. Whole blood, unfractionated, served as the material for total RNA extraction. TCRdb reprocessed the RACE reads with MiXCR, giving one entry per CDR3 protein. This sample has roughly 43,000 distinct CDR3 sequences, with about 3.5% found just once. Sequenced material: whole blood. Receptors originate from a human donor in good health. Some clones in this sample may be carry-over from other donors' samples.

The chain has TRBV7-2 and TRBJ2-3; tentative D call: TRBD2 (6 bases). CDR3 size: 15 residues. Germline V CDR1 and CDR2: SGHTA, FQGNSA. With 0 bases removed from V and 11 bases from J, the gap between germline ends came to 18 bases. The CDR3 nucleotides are TGTGCCAGCAGCTTAGCGGGGACTCGGCCTGGGGAGCAGTATTTT. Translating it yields CASSLAGTRPGEQYF.

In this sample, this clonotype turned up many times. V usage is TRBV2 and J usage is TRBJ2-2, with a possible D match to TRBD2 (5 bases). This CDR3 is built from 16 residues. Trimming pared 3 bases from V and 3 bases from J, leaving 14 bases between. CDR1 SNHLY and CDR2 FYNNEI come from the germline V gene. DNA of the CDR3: TGTGCCAGCAGTGACACAAGCGGCGCTGACACCGGGGAGCTGTTTTTT. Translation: CASSDTSGADTGELFF.

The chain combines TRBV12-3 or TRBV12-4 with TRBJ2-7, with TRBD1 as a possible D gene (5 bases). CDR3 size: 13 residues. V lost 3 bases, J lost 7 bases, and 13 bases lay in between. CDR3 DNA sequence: TGTGCCAGCAGTTTTGGTCCAGGGCGAGAGCAGTACTTC. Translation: CASSFGPGREQYF.

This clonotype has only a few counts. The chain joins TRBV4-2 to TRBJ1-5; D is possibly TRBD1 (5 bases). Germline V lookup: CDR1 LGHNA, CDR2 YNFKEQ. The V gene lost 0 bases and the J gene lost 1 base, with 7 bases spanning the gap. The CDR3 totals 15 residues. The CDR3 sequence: CASSQEEGSNQPQHF. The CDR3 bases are TGTGCCAGCAGCCAAGAGGAGGGGAGCAATCAGCCCCAGCATTTT.

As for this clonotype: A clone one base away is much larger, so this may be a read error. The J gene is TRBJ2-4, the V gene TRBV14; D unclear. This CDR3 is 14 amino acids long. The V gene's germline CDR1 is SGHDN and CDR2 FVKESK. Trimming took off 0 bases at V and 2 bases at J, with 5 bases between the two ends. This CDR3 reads CASSQERTKNIQYF. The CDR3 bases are TGTGCCAGCAGCCAAGAGAGGACCAAAAACATTCAGTACTTC.